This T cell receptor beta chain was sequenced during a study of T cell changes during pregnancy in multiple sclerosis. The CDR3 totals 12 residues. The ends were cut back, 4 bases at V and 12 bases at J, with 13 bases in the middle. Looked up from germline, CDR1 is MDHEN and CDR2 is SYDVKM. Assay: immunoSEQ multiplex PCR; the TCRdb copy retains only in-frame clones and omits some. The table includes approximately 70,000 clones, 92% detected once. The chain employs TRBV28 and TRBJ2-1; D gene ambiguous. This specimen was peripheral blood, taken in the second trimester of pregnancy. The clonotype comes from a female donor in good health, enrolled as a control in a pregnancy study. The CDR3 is CASSSNESWQFF. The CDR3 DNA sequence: TGTGCCAGCAGTTCAAACGAGAGCTGGCAGTTCTTC.